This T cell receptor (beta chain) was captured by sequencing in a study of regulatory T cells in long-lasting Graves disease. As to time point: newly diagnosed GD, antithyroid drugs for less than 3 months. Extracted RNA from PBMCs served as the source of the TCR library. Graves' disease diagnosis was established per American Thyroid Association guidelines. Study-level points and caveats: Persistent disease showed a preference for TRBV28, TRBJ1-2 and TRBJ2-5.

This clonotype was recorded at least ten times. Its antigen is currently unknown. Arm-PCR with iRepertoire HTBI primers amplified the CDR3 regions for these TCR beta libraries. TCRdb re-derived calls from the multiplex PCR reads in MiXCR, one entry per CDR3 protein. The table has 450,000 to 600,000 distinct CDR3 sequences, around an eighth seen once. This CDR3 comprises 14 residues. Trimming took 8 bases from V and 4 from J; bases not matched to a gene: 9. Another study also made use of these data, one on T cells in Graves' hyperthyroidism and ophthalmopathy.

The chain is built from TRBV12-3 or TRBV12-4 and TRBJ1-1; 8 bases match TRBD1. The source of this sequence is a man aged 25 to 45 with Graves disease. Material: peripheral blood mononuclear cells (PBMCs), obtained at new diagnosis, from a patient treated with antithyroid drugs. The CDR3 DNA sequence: TGTGCCAGCTCACTTGCAGGGGGCGTCACTGAAGCTTTCTTT. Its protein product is CASSLAGGVTEAFF.